These 25 T cell receptor beta chains came from one sample sequenced in a study of blood T cells in healthy people across ages. It was with a sample-barcoded 5' primer and a J-beta primer mix that a second PCR of about 6 to 11 cycles was run. MiXCR, applied by TCRdb to the 5' RACE reads, yields one record per CDR3 protein. The sample has around 820,000 distinct CDR3 sequences, 25% seen once. The data were also submitted as part of a second study, on T cells of mothers and their children.

Input material: blood. The receptors stem from a boy aged 10-17 years in good health.

The chain is built from TRBV20-1 and TRBJ2-5; 7 bases are shared with TRBD1. TRBJ2-1 matches the DNA end more closely, so the J call is doubtful. CDR1 DFQATT and CDR2 SNEGSKA come from the germline V gene (reference sequence). The CDR3 covers 15 residues. The CDR3 spells CSAREQGRARNEQFF. The CDR3 DNA is TGCAGTGCTAGAGAACAGGGGAGAGCGAGGAATGAGCAGTTCTTC.

The V gene is TRBV6-5, the J gene TRBJ1-2; D perhaps matches TRBD1 (5 bases). The CDR3 has 21 amino acids. Trimming took 2 bases from V and 2 from J, leaving 30 bases between them. The germline CDR1 and CDR2 sequences are MNHEY and SVGAGI. The CDR3 region is CASSYAYPPKGSHNSNYGYTF. The CDR3 region has the DNA TGTGCCAGCAGTTACGCTTACCCGCCTAAGGGGAGTCATAATTCGAACTATGGCTACACCTTC.

The rearrangement joins TRBV9 to TRBJ2-1; 7 nucleotides agree with TRBD1. The end of the DNA fits TRBJ2-7 better, so the J call may be wrong. CDR1 is SGDLS, CDR2 YYNGEE, per germline. This CDR3 region has 14 residues. Here the CDR3 DNA reads TGTGCCAGCAGCGGTGGGACAGCTTCCTACGAGCAGTACTTC. Translated, it gives CASSGGTASYEQYF.

The table lists this clonotype with a few counts. The genes are TRBV7-2 and TRBJ2-5; D is unresolved. CDR1 and CDR2 (germline): SGHTA, FQGNSA. CDR3 size: 16 residues. V dropped 2 bases and J dropped 1 base, with 14 bases sitting between them. The CDR3 spells CASSLPGPTVQETQYF. DNA of the CDR3: TGTGCCAGCAGCTTACCGGGCCCAACGGTCCAAGAGACCCAGTACTTC.

Of note for this clonotype: One end of the junction varies from germline; a read error may be responsible. The rearrangement links TRBV7-7 to TRBJ2-5; maybe TRBD2 (5 bases). The assigned J gene may be wrong: the sequence end matches TRBJ2-1 better. This CDR3 spans 14 amino acids. The germline CDR1 and CDR2 sequences are SSHAT and FNYEAQ (reference sequence). The CDR3 loop is CASSLGEGHNEQFF. The CDR3 bases are TGTGCTAGCAGCTTAGGTGAGGGCCACAATGAGCAGTTCTTC.

This clonotype was counted a few times. The chain recombines TRBV5-1 with TRBJ2-1; D ambiguous. The CDR3 consists of 16 residues. Deletions cut 3 bases from V and 0 bases from J, with 13 bases between. Germline CDR1 SGHRS, CDR2 YFSETQ. CDR3 residues: CASSWPDHSSYNEQFF. The CDR3 nucleotides are TGCGCCAGCAGCTGGCCGGACCACAGCTCCTACAATGAGCAGTTCTTC.

In its sample, this clonotype was seen a few times. The chain is built from TRBV4-3 and TRBJ1-5, with 7 bases aligning to TRBD1. The V segment lost 2 bases and the J segment 4 bases; nucleotides outside the gene matches: 5. Germline assignment: CDR1 LGHNA and CDR2 YSLEER. The length of the CDR3 is 15 residues. The CDR3: CASSQTTGWNQPQHF. The CDR3 bases are TGCGCCAGCAGCCAAACGACAGGGTGGAATCAGCCCCAGCATTTT.

This clonotype was found a few times. The chain joins TRBV20-1 to TRBJ2-5, with TRBD2 matching 11 bases. The closer fit of TRBJ2-1 to the DNA end suggests the J call may be wrong. The CDR3 contains 13 residues. CDR1 DFQATT and CDR2 SNEGSKA come from the germline V gene (reference sequence). CDR3 sequence reads: CSARGLAVNEQFF. For the CDR3, the DNA is TGCAGTGCTAGGGGACTAGCGGTCAATGAGCAGTTCTTC.

This clonotype was seen a few times. The chain recombines TRBV4-3 with TRBJ2-3; 8 bases agree with TRBD2. This CDR3 spans 16 amino acids. Losses at the gene ends were 1 base for V and 4 bases for J; bases not matched to a gene: 7. Germline CDR1 reads LGHNA; CDR2 reads YSLEER. The CDR3 protein is CASSQGSSGGADTQYF. In DNA form, the CDR3 reads TGCGCCAGCAGCCAAGGGTCGAGCGGGGGAGCAGATACGCAGTATTTT.

This clonotype was picked up a small number of times. V and J are TRBV6-2 or TRBV6-3 and TRBJ2-7; maybe TRBD1 (5 bases). CDR1 is MNHEY and CDR2 is SVGEGT in the germline V gene. The CDR3 sequence is 14 residues long. Between the trimmed V and J ends, which lost 7 bases and 1 base, there was a span of 14 bases. CDR3 in amino acids: CASTLGAESYEQYF. The CDR3 DNA reads as TGTGCCAGCACCTTAGGGGCGGAATCCTACGAGCAGTACTTC.

Only a few counts were recorded for this clonotype. V usage is TRBV11-2 and J usage is TRBJ2-5, with D possibly being TRBD1 (6 bases). With the DNA end fitting TRBJ2-7 better, the J assignment may be wrong. The CDR3 has 14 residues. In germline, CDR1 is SGHAT, CDR2 FQNNGV. The DNA for the CDR3 is TGTGCCAGCAGTACAGGGATCAGCTCCTACGAGCAGTACTTC. Its protein product is CASSTGISSYEQYF.

The chain links TRBV10-3 to TRBJ2-1, with D tentatively TRBD1 or TRBD2 (5 bases each). From germline, CDR1 is ENHRY and CDR2 SYGVKD. V gave up 3 bases and J gave up 5 bases, with 14 bases separating them. The CDR3 is 15 residues long. The CDR3 spells CAISDAGKGHNEQFF. For the CDR3, the DNA is TGTGCCATCAGTGATGCGGGCAAGGGACACAATGAGCAGTTCTTC.

The V call is TRBV29-1, the J call TRBJ2-2, with 7 bases fitting TRBD1. Germline CDR1 SQVTM, CDR2 ANQGSEA. The CDR3 extends over 15 amino acids. J lost 1 base, V lost 3 bases, and 5 bases had no gene match. In DNA form, the CDR3 reads TGCAGCGTTGAGCCGAGGGACAGGAACACCGGGGAGCTGTTTTTT. This gives the protein CSVEPRDRNTGELFF.

The J gene is TRBJ1-2, the V gene TRBV7-2; no firm D call. Germline CDR1 and CDR2: SGHTA and FQGNSA. V was clipped by 3 bases and J by 8 bases, with 7 bases between them. The CDR3 has 11 residues. The CDR3 nucleotides read TGTGCCAGCAGCTTCCTCGGCGGCTACACCTTC. Amino acid sequence: CASSFLGGYTF.

In DNA form, the CDR3 reads TGTGCCAGCAGTTACTCGGGCTGCTATAATTCACCCCTCCACTTT. Its translation: CASSYSGCYNSPLHF. V gene TRBV6-5 combines with J gene TRBJ1-6, with D hard to call. V was clipped by 0 bases and J by 3 bases, with 6 bases between them. This CDR3 is 15 amino acids long. From germline, CDR1 is MNHEY and CDR2 SVGAGI.

This clonotype occurred a few times. The V call is TRBV28, the J call TRBJ2-5; unclear D gene. The CDR3 extends over 17 amino acids. Germline loops: CDR1 MDHEN, CDR2 SYDVKM. The V gene lost 3 bases and the J gene lost 0 bases, with 17 bases spanning the gap. CDR3 in amino acids: CASSLGVRPLYQETQYF. CDR3 nucleotide sequence: TGTGCCAGCAGTTTGGGTGTGCGGCCACTGTACCAAGAGACCCAGTACTTC.

The rearrangement joins TRBV6-2 or TRBV6-3 to TRBJ1-2; D call uncertain. Germline V gene lookup returns CDR1 MNHEY and CDR2 SVGEGT. This CDR3 is built from 17 residues. V was clipped by 6 bases and J by 1 base, with 21 bases between them. CDR3 sequence reads: CASRPGRSRNVNYGYTF. The CDR3 bases are TGTGCCAGCAGACCAGGACGGAGCAGGAACGTTAACTATGGCTACACCTTC.

The table lists this clonotype with many counts. The chain links TRBV27 to TRBJ2-1; the D gene is possibly TRBD1 (9 bases). This CDR3 comprises 15 residues. CDR1 MNHEY and CDR2 SMNVEV come from the germline V gene (reference sequence). Trimming cost V 6 bases and J 4 bases, with 16 bases left between them. This chain's CDR3 is CASSLAGQGYNEQFF. For the CDR3, the DNA is TGTGCCAGCAGCTTAGCGGGACAGGGATACAATGAGCAGTTCTTC.

The rearrangement joins TRBV7-2 to TRBJ1-5; D not certain. Deletions cut 1 base from V and 0 bases from J, with 10 bases between. The germline CDR1 and CDR2 sequences are SGHTA and FQGNSA. The CDR3 consists of 16 residues. CDR3 amino acids: CASSLVGTSSNQPQHF. CDR3 bases: TGTGCCAGCAGCTTAGTAGGCACCTCTAGCAATCAGCCCCAGCATTTT. Full variable domain (outside the CDR3, taken from reference TRBV7-2 and TRBJ1-5): GAGVSQSPSNKVTEKGKDVELRCDPISGHTALYWYRQSLGQGLEFLIYFQGNSAPDKSGLPSDRFSAERTGGSVSTLTIQRTQQEDSAVYLCASSLVGTSSNQPQHFGDGTRLSIL.

The rearrangement joins TRBV4-2 to TRBJ2-7; D possibly matches TRBD1 or TRBD2 (5 bases each). This CDR3 region has 15 residues. Germline-derived CDR1 and CDR2 are LGHNA and YNFKEQ. V lost 0 bases to trimming and J lost 3 bases, with 12 bases between them. The CDR3 DNA reads as TGTGCCAGCAGCCAAGAACAGGTGGGGGTCTACGAGCAGTACTTC. Amino acids: CASSQEQVGVYEQYF.

This clonotype was seen a handful of times. The J gene is TRBJ1-4, the V gene TRBV12-3 or TRBV12-4; no clear D gene. The V end was cut by 1 base, the J end by 5 bases, with 11 bases between. CDR3 length: 15 amino acids. The chain's CDR3 is CASSLGEGRNEKLFF. The CDR3 DNA sequence: TGTGCCAGCAGTTTAGGGGAGGGTCGGAATGAAAAACTGTTTTTT.

A few counts support this clonotype. The J gene is TRBJ2-5, the V gene TRBV7-3; D is ambiguous. Trimming pared 3 bases from V and 4 bases from J, leaving 9 bases between. CDR1 and CDR2 (germline): SGHTA, FQGTGA. The CDR3 spans 13 residues. The CDR3 loop is CASSFGPGETQYF. The CDR3, as DNA: TGTGCCAGCAGCTTCGGACCGGGAGAGACCCAGTACTTC.

This clonotype appeared a few times. The rearrangement links TRBV5-6 to TRBJ2-7; D gene unclear. V lost 7 bases and J lost 2, with 13 bases in between. The CDR3 runs 13 residues. The germline V gene has CDR1 SGHDT and CDR2 YYEEEE. CDR3 DNA: TGTGCCAGCTTCGCCCGGGCCCCCTACGAGCAGTACTTC. It is translated as CASFARAPYEQYF.

This clonotype turned up a few times. The rearrangement joins TRBV2 to TRBJ1-6; D might be TRBD1 (6 bases). Germline-derived CDR1 and CDR2 are SNHLY and FYNNEI. V shed 7 bases and J shed 7 bases, with 14 bases lying between them. The CDR3 loop spans 14 amino acids. This CDR3 is CASKGEPWNSPLHF. The CDR3, as DNA: TGTGCCAGCAAGGGGGAACCCTGGAATTCACCCCTCCACTTT.

This rearrangement joins TRBV5-1 to TRBJ1-2; D gene ambiguous. The germline V gene has CDR1 SGHRS and CDR2 YFSETQ. This CDR3 has 15 amino acids. Trimming took 0 bases from V and 3 from J, leaving 12 bases between them. The chain's CDR3 is CASSLVGPPDYGYTF. The CDR3 DNA sequence: TGCGCCAGCAGCTTGGTCGGGCCCCCTGACTATGGCTACACCTTC.